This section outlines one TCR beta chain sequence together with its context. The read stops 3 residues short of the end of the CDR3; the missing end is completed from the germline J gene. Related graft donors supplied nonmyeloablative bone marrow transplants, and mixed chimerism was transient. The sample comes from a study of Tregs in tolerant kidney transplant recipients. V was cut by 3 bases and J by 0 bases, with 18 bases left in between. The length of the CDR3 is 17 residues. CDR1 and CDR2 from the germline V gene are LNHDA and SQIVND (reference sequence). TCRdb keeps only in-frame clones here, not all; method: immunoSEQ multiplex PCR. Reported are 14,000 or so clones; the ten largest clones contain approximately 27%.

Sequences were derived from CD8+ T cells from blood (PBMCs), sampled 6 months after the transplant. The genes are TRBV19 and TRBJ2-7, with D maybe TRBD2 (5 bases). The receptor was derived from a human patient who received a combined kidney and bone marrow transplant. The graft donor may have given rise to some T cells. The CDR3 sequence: CASSMGMDFQPSYEQYF. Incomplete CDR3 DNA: TGTGCCAGTAGTATGGGGATGGACTTTCAACCCTCCTACGAG.